The rows below give T cell receptor beta chains drawn from one sample of a study of blood T cell repertoires in COVID-19. TCRdb's copy holds only in-frame clones and misses some; the assay was immunoSEQ multiplex PCR. The data show some 220,000 clones, with approximately 87% seen just once and roughly 3.2% held by the top ten. The sequenced sample consisted of PBMCs or T cells enriched from blood (not recorded which). These receptors were obtained from a woman between 50 and 59 years old in a cohort exposed to, infected with or recovered from COVID-19 (not recorded which). Both conserved end residues are part of each CDR3.

>TRBV5-1
CASSRSYEQYF
>TRBV27
CASSHYTGTGSYEQYF
>TRBV11-3
CASSLEAGAYNEQFF
>TRBV7-3
CASSPGTVNTEAFF
>TRBV5-6
CASSLAQRLRGRKYF
>TRBV5-1
CASSFSTTGANVLTF
>TRBV27
CASSRPGFSYNEQFF
>TRBV7-9
CASSLGVERGFASTDTQYF
>TRBV30
CAWSGPGTSGEQYF
>TRBV7-6
CASSLSLEGNTIYF
>TRBV19
CASRKTGSSYEQYF
>TRBV3-1/TRBV3-2
CASSQVRAGSLKLFF
>TRBV4-3
CASSQGDRGLRGYTF
>TRBV3-1/TRBV3-2
CASSPNVGGGQPQHF
>TRBV29-1
CSVGDTGNGYTF
>TRBV29-1
CSVRPPGTGSNQPQHF
>TRBV18
CASSPQGRTEAFF
>TRBV6-5
CASSGGVRYEQYF
>TRBV11-1
CASSTGETQYF
>TRBV30
CAWSRDRGQNTEAFF
>TRBV7-8
CASSSRLAGYNEQFF
>TRBV28
CASSFGDSGYGYTF
>TRBV7-9
CASSSATGGYGYTF
>TRBV2
CASMRRGEAFF
>TRBV6-5
CASSYSGGAGTQYF
>TRBV5-1
CASSLTVQETQYF
>TRBV23-1
CASSQYQDRNYGYTF
>TRBV5-6
CASSELTGPFADTQYF
>TRBV28
CASSLRTGRNQPQHF
>TRBV5-8
CASSLAFGYQETQYF
>TRBV21-1
CASSKQTGGQETQYF
>TRBV29-1
CSVAHNPSYGYTF
>TRBV6-2/TRBV6-3
CASSYSRGFGTQPQHF
>TRBV18
CASSRPGSVPSEQYF
>TRBV20-1
CSASGRDTDTQYF
>TRBV11-3
CASSLDQGVRTGELFF
>TRBV6-6
CASGTSGDFEQYF
>TRBV7-2
CASSLPGAGGTSTDTQYF
>TRBV7-2
CASSLSFGRGQETQYF
>TRBV4-1
CASSQEQQNYGYTF
>TRBV5-1
CASSPLQGSGNTIYF
>TRBV5-4
CASSPGTSTNTGELFF
>TRBV19
CASRYDSYSNQPQHF
>TRBV7-3
CASSPGHPGGYGYTF
>TRBV5-5
CASSLGHRMNTEAFF
>TRBV5-1
CASSRGTADYGYTF
>TRBV3-1/TRBV3-2
CASSQGQGSQPQHF
>TRBV5-8
CASSFHPGTGDSPLHF
>TRBV6-2/TRBV6-3
CASSSAGTKQFF
>TRBV6-2/TRBV6-3
CASSDNSPGHRPYNEQFF
>TRBV11-2
CASSAGQSNSGNTIYF
>TRBV10-3
CATKRGQGYQETQYF
>TRBV5-1
CASSLPQGTEAFF
>TRBV12-5
CASGLRLADTGELFF
>TRBV5-4
CASSFDRDEQYF